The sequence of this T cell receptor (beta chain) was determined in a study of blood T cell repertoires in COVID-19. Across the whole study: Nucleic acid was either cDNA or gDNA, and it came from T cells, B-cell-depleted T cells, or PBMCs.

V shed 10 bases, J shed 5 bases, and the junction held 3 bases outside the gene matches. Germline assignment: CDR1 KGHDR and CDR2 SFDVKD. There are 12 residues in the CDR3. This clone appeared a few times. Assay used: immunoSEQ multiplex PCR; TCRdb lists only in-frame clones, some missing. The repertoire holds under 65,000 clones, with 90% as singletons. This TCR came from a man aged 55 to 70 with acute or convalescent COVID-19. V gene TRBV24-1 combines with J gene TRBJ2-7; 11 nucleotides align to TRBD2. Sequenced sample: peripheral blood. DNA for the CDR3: TGTGCCACACTAGCGGGAGACCACGAGCAGTACTTC. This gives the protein CATLAGDHEQYF.